The text below deals with one T cell receptor beta chain. Antigen: not known. This sample stems from a study of regulatory T cells in long-lasting Graves disease. Notes on the study in general: TRBV28, TRBJ1-2 and TRBJ2-5 were segments that persistent disease favored.

With iRepertoire HTBI primers and Arm-PCR of CDR3 regions, TCR beta libraries were built. TCRdb used MiXCR to reprocess the multiplex PCR reads, holding one entry per CDR3 protein. The sample includes about 440,000 distinct CDR3 sequences, 15% to 20% of them seen just once. CDR1 and CDR2 from the germline V gene are LGHNT and FRNRAP. The ends were cut back, 2 bases at V and 3 bases at J, with 13 bases in the middle. The CDR3 covers 15 residues. Sample time point: newly diagnosed GD, antithyroid drugs for less than 3 months. Scientists built the TCR library using RNA that was extracted from PBMCs. The same data also went into a second study, on T cells in Graves' hyperthyroidism and ophthalmopathy. This second study says: Stable hyperthyroidism and ophthalmopathy were separated using 13 V-J signatures.

The receptor was isolated from a woman under 40 with Graves disease. The sequenced sample was peripheral blood mononuclear cells (PBMCs), obtained at new diagnosis, from a patient treated with antithyroid drugs. The chain links TRBV12-5 to TRBJ1-1, with D tentatively TRBD1 (6 bases). The CDR3 reads CASGLTVGGYTEAFF. In nucleotides, the CDR3 is TGTGCTAGTGGTTTGACCGTCGGGGGCTACACTGAAGCTTTCTTT. The whole variable domain, remainder taken from reference TRBV12-5 and TRBJ1-1, is DARVTQTPRHKVTEMGQEVTMRCQPILGHNTVFWYRQTMMQGLELLAYFRNRAPLDDSGMPKDRFSAEMPDATLATLKIQPSEPRDSAVYFCASGLTVGGYTEAFFGQGTRLTVV.